The 13 T cell receptor beta chains below all came from one sample that was sequenced in a study of T-cell reconstitution after alpha-beta-depleted transplantation in children. During its preparation, the TCRbeta library received unique molecular identifiers. Via MiXCR, TCRdb re-called the PCR reads, giving one row per CDR3 protein. Of 550,000 to 600,000 distinct CDR3 sequences listed, about 23% are singletons. The specimen was PBMCs, mostly from graft donor cells, collected 360 days after TCRalphabeta/CD19-depleted stem cell transplant. The receptors stem from a boy under two years old who had a stem cell transplant for acute myeloid leukemia, so the T cells may come from the graft donor.

V is TRBV20-1 and J is TRBJ1-5, with 7 bases aligning to TRBD1. The CDR3 is made up of 14 amino acids. Germline-derived CDR1 and CDR2 are DFQATT and SNEGSKA (reference sequence). The ends lost 3 bases at V and 5 bases at J; junction bases unmatched: 7. Written as DNA, the CDR3 is TGCAGTGCTAGTTACAGGGGCCGGGATCAGCCCCAGCATTTT. Translating it yields CSASYRGRDQPQHF.

The J gene is TRBJ2-7, the V gene TRBV7-8, with D possibly TRBD1 on 6 matching bases. The CDR3 is made up of 14 amino acids. Germline CDR1 is SGHVS and CDR2 is FQNEAQ. V lost 2 bases and J lost 3, with 11 bases in between. The CDR3 nucleotides are TGTGCCAGCAGCTTACGGGACACTGGCTACGAGCAGTACGTC. Protein product: CASSLRDTGYEQYV.

This clonotype was detected only a few times. The chain links TRBV4-2 to TRBJ1-3; D is ambiguous. Trimming took 3 bases from V and 8 from J, leaving 11 bases between them. Germline V gives CDR1 LGHNA, CDR2 YNFKEQ. The CDR3 extends over 13 amino acids. The CDR3 nucleotides are TGTGCCAGCAGCCATCCCCAGGTGGACACCATATATTTT. Translating it yields CASSHPQVDTIYF.

This chain links TRBV7-8 with TRBJ2-7; D not resolved. The CDR3 totals 14 residues. Germline lookup yields CDR1 SGHVS and CDR2 FQNEAQ. Trimming cost V 6 bases and J 2 bases, with 14 bases left between them. This CDR3 is CASSFTSRAYEQYV. Written as DNA, the CDR3 is TGTGCCAGCAGTTTCACATCAAGGGCCTACGAGCAGTACGTC.

This chain connects TRBV6-1 to TRBJ2-5, with 11 bases matching TRBD1. J lost 1 base, V lost 6 bases, and 4 bases had no gene match. The germline V gene has CDR1 MNHNS and CDR2 SASEGT. This CDR3 is 15 amino acids long. CDR3 residues: CASRKDRGPQETQYF. The CDR3 DNA reads TGTGCCAGCAGAAAGGACAGGGGGCCCCAAGAGACCCAGTACTTC.

This clonotype was counted only a few times. The rearrangement uses TRBV11-2 and TRBJ2-5; perhaps TRBD1 as D (7 bases). Trimming shortened V by 5 bases and J by 4 bases, and 14 bases separated the two germline ends. The CDR3 has 14 residues. The germline V gene encodes CDR1 SGHAT and CDR2 FQNNGV. CDR3 residues: CASSIRGAGETQYF. CDR3 bases: TGTGCCAGCAGCATCAGGGGGGCGGGAGAGACCCAGTACTTC.

The DNA of the CDR3 is TGTGCCAGCAGATCAGTTAGGGAGAAAGTATACAATGAGCAGTTCTTC. Amino acids: CASRSVREKVYNEQFF. The V gene is TRBV11-2, the J gene TRBJ2-1; D perhaps matches TRBD2 (5 bases). CDR3 length equals 16 residues. Germline V gene lookup returns CDR1 SGHAT and CDR2 FQNNGV. Trimming cost V 6 bases and J 4 bases, with 19 bases left between them.

This clonotype was counted between two and nine times. CDR3 coding DNA: TGTGCCAGCAACGTGGGAGGTCTCTACAATGAGCAGTTCTTC. This codes for CASNVGGLYNEQFF. The chain recombines TRBV27 with TRBJ2-1; weak D call: TRBD2 (6 bases). Germline-derived CDR1 and CDR2 are MNHEY and SMNVEV (reference sequence). CDR3 length: 14 residues. V lost 7 bases and J 3 bases, leaving 13 bases between the germline ends.

The sample holds many counts of this clonotype. The genes are TRBV6-2 or TRBV6-3 and TRBJ2-2; TRBD1 might be the D (6 bases). The germline gives CDR1 MNHEY, CDR2 SVGEGT. This CDR3 has 17 residues. Trimming left V 6 bases short and J 5 bases short, with 22 bases between. The CDR3 sequence is CASSPWGRTVWTGELFF. Written as DNA, the CDR3 is TGTGCCAGCAGCCCATGGGGACGGACAGTCTGGACCGGGGAGCTGTTTTTT.

The V call is TRBV12-3 or TRBV12-4, the J call TRBJ2-2; perhaps TRBD1 as D (6 bases). V dropped 8 bases and J dropped 5 bases, with 15 bases sitting between them. There are 14 residues in the CDR3. In DNA, the CDR3 is TGTGCCAGCGTCCCGGGCCAGGGGACCGGGGAGCTGTTTTTT. Amino acids: CASVPGQGTGELFF.

This rearrangement joins TRBV7-3 to TRBJ2-1, with a possible D match to TRBD1 (5 bases). The CDR3 has 12 amino acids. Germline values: CDR1 SGHTA, CDR2 FQGTGA. Trimming cost V 5 bases and J 10 bases, with 12 bases left between them. The CDR3 loop reads CASSTLGQEQFF. The CDR3 DNA sequence: TGTGCCAGCAGCACCCTGGGGCAGGAGCAGTTCTTC.

There are many counts of this clonotype. This chain connects TRBV29-1 to TRBJ2-3; maybe TRBD1 (6 bases). The V gene's germline CDR1 is SQVTM and CDR2 ANQGSEA. This CDR3 has 14 amino acids. V was clipped by 7 bases and J by 3 bases, with 17 bases between them. Written as DNA, the CDR3 is TGCAGCGGTACAGGGTCGGGGTGGACAGATACGCAGTATTTT. Translating gives CSGTGSGWTDTQYF.

This clonotype was seen a handful of times. The chain couples TRBV12-3 or TRBV12-4 to TRBJ2-2; perhaps TRBD1 as D (5 bases). Trimming cost V 8 bases and J 4 bases, with 11 bases left between them. The CDR3 contains 13 residues. The CDR3 here is CASGWGFTGELFF. CDR3 DNA sequence: TGTGCCAGCGGTTGGGGCTTCACCGGGGAGCTGTTTTTT.